The sequence of this T cell receptor (beta chain) was determined in a study of CD8+ T cells in alopecia areata. Study at large: A regimen of oral tofacitinib, 5 to 10 mg twice daily, was given to treated patients. Severity in treated patients was scored by percentage of scalp area affected.

General observations from the study: Resident alphabeta T cells of normal skin are also sequenced in scalp samples. On tofacitinib, scalp and blood still held many of the expanded lesional clones.

Trimming shortened V by 0 bases and J by 4 bases, and 9 bases separated the two germline ends. The germline V gene has CDR1 MNHNY and CDR2 SVGAGI (reference sequence). The CDR3 is 14 amino acids. Extracted from the samples, RNA was reverse transcribed into cDNA to serve as the sequencing template. Libraries were prepared by immunoSEQ multiplex PCR; TCRdb keeps only in-frame clonotypes and omits some of them. The sample has over 150,000 clones; around 59% are singletons. Treatment reported: oral pan-JAK inhibitor, 5-10 mg twice daily. Points on this clone: The antigen is undetermined.

The TCR comes from a human donor with alopecia areata. The chain combines TRBV6-6 with TRBJ1-2; D gene unclear. The source material was CD4+ T cells sorted from blood, sampled at week 24, from a patient treated with tofacitinib. The CDR3 sequence is CASSYSPGTYGYTF. CDR3 in DNA: TGTGCCAGCAGTTACTCCCCAGGAACCTATGGCTACACCTTC.